The following is a TCR beta chain sequence with its context. Trimming took off 3 bases at V and 4 bases at J, with 10 bases between the two ends. The CDR3 runs to 14 residues. Germline V lookup: CDR1 SEHNR, CDR2 FQNEAQ (reference sequence). The data were obtained in a study of blood T cell repertoires in COVID-19. Study in general: COVID-19 samples, acute and convalescent, were from the United States, Italy and Spain.

Individuals aged roughly 18 to 95 years were recruited from roughly 22 US areas. Which cohort a participant joined came from the clinical history participants gave. TCRdb's table, derived via immunoSEQ multiplex PCR, lists solely in-frame clones and lacks some. The data show a few hundred thousand clones, more than 90% seen once. The sample consisted of PBMCs or T cells enriched from blood (not recorded which). The sequence was collected from a woman aged 25 to 39 who had recovered from COVID-19. The J gene is TRBJ2-1, the V gene TRBV7-9; D is uncertain. As DNA, the CDR3 is TGTGCCAGCAGCTTTTATGCGACATACAATGAGCAGTTCTTC. Translating gives CASSFYATYNEQFF.